This is a list of T cell receptor beta chains from one sample in a study of identical twins. MiXCR, applied by TCRdb to the 5' RACE reads, yields one record per CDR3 protein. The sample has roughly 240,000 distinct CDR3 sequences, 6% to 8% seen once. The same data also went into a second study, on yellow fever vaccine responses in identical twins.

What was sequenced was CD8+ T cells sorted from blood. All receptors derive from a woman aged 18-29 years in good health. CDR3s include the opening cysteine and the closing phenylalanine or tryptophan. A D gene is named only where the DNA matches it firmly. Part of the rows lack a size; the others show once, few, many or a class for expanded clones.

TRBJ2-3	.	TRBV12-3/TRBV12-4	few	CASSPRSSVDTQYF	TGTGCCAGCAGTCCCCGTTCGAGTGTGGATACGCAGTATTTT
TRBJ2-1	.	TRBV28	few	CASSKVVLKSYNEQFF	TGTGCCAGCAGTAAAGTCGTGCTGAAGTCCTACAATGAGCAGTTCTTC
TRBJ2-3	.	TRBV9	.	CASSVFISTDTQYF	TGTGCCAGCAGCGTATTTATTAGCACAGATACGCAGTATTTT
TRBJ2-2	TRBD2	TRBV5-1	few	CASSLPSGVNTGELFF	TGCGCCAGCAGCTTACCTAGCGGGGTGAACACCGGGGAGCTGTTTTTT
TRBJ1-2	TRBD1	TRBV6-6	.	CASNSIRGDGYTF	TGTGCCAGCAACTCAATCAGGGGGGATGGCTACACCTTC
TRBJ2-1	.	TRBV7-9	.	CASSSPDSSLSYNEQFF	TGTGCCAGCAGCTCCCCGGACAGTTCTTTATCCTACAATGAGCAGTTCTTC
TRBJ2-7	TRBD1	TRBV5-1	many	CASNPLGTATYEQYF	TGCGCCAGCAACCCATTAGGGACAGCGACCTACGAGCAGTACTTC
TRBJ1-2	.	TRBV5-8	.	CASSPESVKVRGYTF	TGTGCCAGCAGCCCTGAATCTGTCAAGGTTCGGGGCTACACCTTC
TRBJ1-2	TRBD1	TRBV20-1	.	CSADRGRVYGYTF	TGCAGTGCCGACAGGGGGCGGGTCTATGGCTACACCTTC
TRBJ2-7	TRBD1	TRBV27	many	CASSLSIGDRGGGYEQYF	TGTGCCAGCAGTTTATCAATCGGCGACAGGGGAGGAGGTTACGAGCAGTACTTC
TRBJ2-2	.	TRBV24-1	.	CATGWGTGELFF	TGTGCCACCGGGTGGGGCACCGGGGAGCTGTTTTTT
TRBJ2-7	.	TRBV27	few	CASSSGTTYEQYF	TGTGCCAGCAGCTCGGGGACCACCTACGAGCAGTACTTC
TRBJ1-1	.	TRBV6-6	many	CASSQGRGTEAFF	TGTGCCAGCAGTCAGGGGAGGGGGACTGAAGCTTTCTTT
TRBJ2-2	.	TRBV27	many	CASSLRMAGELFF	TGTGCCAGCAGTTTACGCATGGCCGGGGAGCTGTTTTTT
TRBJ2-2	TRBD2	TRBV5-1	many	CASTLEVLASGELFF	TGCGCCAGCACCCTTGAAGTACTAGCGTCCGGGGAGCTGTTTTTT
TRBJ2-1	TRBD2	TRBV2	few	CASSEGGSSGSYNEQFF	TGTGCCAGCAGTGAAGGAGGGAGTAGCGGGAGCTACAATGAGCAGTTCTTC
TRBJ2-1	.	TRBV27	few	CASSFSGTRGEQFF	TGTGCCAGCAGTTTTTCCGGGACGAGAGGTGAGCAGTTCTTC
TRBJ2-3	.	TRBV7-9	many	CASRAGTSTDTQYF	TGTGCCAGCAGAGCAGGGACAAGCACAGATACGCAGTATTTT
TRBJ2-5	.	TRBV20-1	many	CSRLRLDQETQYF	TGCAGTCGACTTCGACTCGACCAAGAGACCCAGTACTTC
TRBJ1-5	.	TRBV19	few	CASSSAGVRPQHF	TGTGCCAGTAGTAGTGCGGGGGTTCGGCCCCAGCATTTT
TRBJ2-3	TRBD1	TRBV3-1	many	CASREFGQDSPDTQYF	TGTGCCAGCAGGGAATTCGGACAGGATTCTCCAGATACGCAGTATTTT
TRBJ2-7	TRBD2	TRBV20-1	many	CSASSPGLAASYEQYF	TGCAGTGCTAGTAGTCCCGGACTAGCGGCTTCCTACGAGCAGTACTTC
TRBJ1-4	.	TRBV24-1	.	CATSPGGGEKLFF	TGTGCCACCAGTCCGGGGGGTGGTGAAAAACTGTTTTTT
TRBJ2-5	.	TRBV15	few	CATSRAIIGRAFQETQYF	TGTGCCACCAGCAGGGCGATAATCGGAAGGGCCTTCCAAGAGACCCAGTACTTC
TRBJ1-3	.	TRBV7-2	few	CASSPTLPPYGNTIYF	TGTGCCAGCAGCCCCACACTTCCACCATACGGAAACACCATATATTTT
TRBJ2-5	TRBD1	TRBV6-5	.	CASSYVGTGVQEAQYF	TGTGCCAGCAGTTACGTGGGGACAGGGGTCCAAGAGGCCCAGTACTTC
TRBJ2-2	.	TRBV28	few	CASSPGMANTGELFF	TGTGCCAGCAGTCCCGGAATGGCGAACACCGGGGAGCTGTTTTTT
TRBJ1-1	TRBD1	TRBV7-6	.	CASSWDGDRGRRRPEAFF	TGTGCCAGCAGCTGGGACGGGGACAGGGGGCGGCGTAGGCCTGAAGCTTTCTTT
TRBJ2-7	.	TRBV21-1	.	CASSKAARITYEQYF	TGTGCCAGCAGCAAAGCAGCGCGGATCACCTACGAGCAGTACTTC
TRBJ2-7	TRBD2	TRBV28	few	CASSSGTSGSIIREQYF	TGTGCCAGCAGCTCCGGGACTAGCGGGAGTATAATCCGGGAGCAGTACTTC
TRBJ2-7	.	TRBV3-1	few	CASSQDRSAYEQYF	TGTGCCAGCAGCCAAGATCGGTCAGCCTACGAGCAGTACTTC
TRBJ2-4	TRBD2	TRBV11-2	many	CASSFSPPSGGPLRKNIQYF	TGTGCCAGCAGCTTTTCCCCCCCTAGCGGGGGGCCCCTCCGCAAAAACATTCAGTACTTC
TRBJ2-3	TRBD2	TRBV28	.	CASRTGLAGDPDTQYF	TGTGCCAGCAGGACGGGACTAGCGGGAGATCCAGATACGCAGTATTTT
TRBJ2-4	TRBD1	TRBV9	few	CASSSTGGADIQYF	TGTGCCAGCAGCTCGACAGGGGGCGCGGACATTCAGTACTTC
TRBJ2-5	.	TRBV12-3/TRBV12-4	many	CASGGGTQTQYF	TGTGCCAGCGGAGGGGGAACGCAGACCCAGTACTTC
TRBJ2-2	TRBD2	TRBV5-1	.	CASSPGGSYANTGELFF	TGCGCCAGCAGCCCGGGAGGTAGTTACGCGAACACCGGGGAGCTGTTTTTT
TRBJ1-4	TRBD1	TRBV27	few	CATKDRAEKLFF	TGTGCCACCAAGGACAGGGCTGAAAAACTGTTTTTT
TRBJ2-3	.	TRBV11-2	many	CASSYRAESSTDTQYF	TGTGCCAGCAGCTATAGGGCGGAATCTAGCACAGATACGCAGTATTTT
TRBJ2-2	.	TRBV11-1	few	CASSPRGTAGLPNTGELFF	TGTGCCAGCAGCCCACGAGGAACCGCTGGACTGCCGAACACCGGGGAGCTGTTTTTT
TRBJ1-4	TRBD1	TRBV6-5	.	CASSYGQGSEKLFF	TGTGCCAGCAGTTACGGACAGGGTTCGGAAAAACTGTTTTTT
TRBJ1-2	.	TRBV20-1	few	CSARVRQTNYGYTF	TGCAGTGCTAGGGTGAGGCAGACTAACTATGGCTACACCTTC